The 24 T cell receptor beta chains reported below all come from one sample, sequenced in a study of cytomegalovirus exposure and HLA in healthy donors. The PCR used 60 Vbeta and 13 Jbeta primers. The protocol was immunoSEQ multiplex PCR, while the TCRdb copy is restricted to in-frame clones and leaves out a portion. This table holds over 140,000 clones, 80% found once. Material: PBMCs. These receptors were taken from a man aged 50-60 years in good health and CMV-seronegative.

The chain uses TRBV6-5 and TRBJ2-4; D unclear. The CDR3 consists of 14 residues. V lost 0 bases and J 12 bases, leaving 15 bases between the germline ends. Germline V lookup: CDR1 MNHEY, CDR2 SVGAGI. The chain's CDR3 is CASSYSLLQKSQYF. The CDR3 DNA reads TGTGCCAGCAGTTACTCTCTTCTGCAGAAAAGTCAGTACTTC.

This clone was seen only once. The gene calls are TRBV6-6 and TRBJ1-5; weak D call: TRBD1 (6 bases). V shed 7 bases and J shed 2 bases, with 15 bases lying between them. The CDR3 is made up of 15 amino acids. Germline assignment: CDR1 MNHNY and CDR2 SVGAGI (reference sequence). The DNA for the CDR3 is TGTGCCAGCACCCTCAAGGGGGATGGCAATCAGCCCCAGCATTTT. This codes for CASTLKGDGNQPQHF.

V is TRBV2 and J is TRBJ2-7; 9 bases are a match to TRBD1. This CDR3 comprises 18 residues. V lost 3 bases and J lost 5; bases outside the gene matches: 17. Germline values: CDR1 SNHLY, CDR2 FYNNEI. This chain's CDR3 is CASSDVIRQGVSADEQYF. The CDR3 DNA sequence: TGTGCCAGCAGTGATGTGATCCGACAGGGGGTCAGCGCGGACGAGCAGTACTTC.

The chain recombines TRBV4-1 with TRBJ1-2, with 7 bases matching TRBD1. CDR1 and CDR2 (germline): MGHRA, YSYEKL. This CDR3 comprises 14 residues. The ends lost 2 bases at V and 2 bases at J; junction bases unmatched: 2. The CDR3 DNA reads TGCGCCAGCAGCCAACCGACAGGGAACTATGGCTACACCTTC. This gives the protein CASSQPTGNYGYTF.

This sequence joins TRBV13 and TRBJ2-1; D is possibly TRBD1 (7 bases). Trimming pared 4 bases from V and 10 bases from J, leaving 20 bases between. The CDR3 is made up of 15 amino acids. Germline V lookup: CDR1 PRHDT, CDR2 FYEKMQ (reference sequence). CDR3 loop: CASSWVSGGRGEQFF. CDR3 nucleotides: TGTGCCAGCAGCTGGGTGTCAGGGGGGAGAGGGGAGCAGTTCTTC.

This chain joins TRBV5-1 and TRBJ2-3, with 7 bases that match TRBD2. CDR3 size: 17 residues. V trimming: 0 bases; J trimming: 3 bases; junction bases outside the gene matches: 10. The germline V gene has CDR1 SGHRS and CDR2 YFSETQ. The CDR3 nucleotides read TGCGCCAGCAGCTTGGTGGGGGGGGGACTGAAGACAGATACGCAGTATTTT. Amino acids: CASSLVGGGLKTDTQYF.

The chain links TRBV30 to TRBJ1-4; possibly TRBD1 for D (5 bases). With 1 base removed from V and 2 bases from J, the gap between germline ends came to 5 bases. CDR3 length equals 13 residues. The germline V gene has CDR1 GTSNPN and CDR2 SVGIG (reference sequence). This CDR3 reads CAWSDRTNEKLFF. In DNA, the CDR3 is TGTGCCTGGAGTGACAGGACTAATGAAAAACTGTTTTTT.

The sample holds one count of this clone. The gene calls are TRBV7-9 and TRBJ2-7; TRBD2 aligns across 15 bases. Germline V gives CDR1 SEHNR, CDR2 FQNEAQ (reference sequence). CDR3 length: 14 amino acids. J lost 6 bases, V lost 5 bases, and 2 bases had no gene match. CDR3 in amino acids: CASSTGLAGGEQYF. DNA of the CDR3: TGTGCCAGCAGCACGGGACTAGCGGGAGGCGAGCAGTACTTC.

This chain connects TRBV2 to TRBJ1-1; tentatively, D is TRBD1 (5 bases). Trimming removed 0 bases from V and 3 bases from J, with 14 bases in between. Looked up from germline, CDR1 is SNHLY and CDR2 is FYNNEI. The CDR3 sequence is 16 residues long. The CDR3 loop is CASSEALQGSDTEAFF. CDR3 in DNA: TGTGCCAGCAGTGAAGCGCTTCAGGGATCGGACACTGAAGCTTTCTTT.

This clone was seen just once. This rearrangement joins TRBV13 to TRBJ2-7; 12 nucleotides agree with TRBD1. Germline V CDR1 and CDR2: PRHDT, FYEKMQ (reference sequence). The CDR3 is 15 amino acids. V shed 3 bases, J shed 4 bases, and the junction held 4 bases outside the gene matches. DNA of the CDR3: TGTGCCAGCAGCTTTCGGGACAGGGGGCCTTACGAGCAGTACTTC. It codes for CASSFRDRGPYEQYF. Filled out from reference TRBV13 and TRBJ2-7, the complete variable domain reads AAGVIQSPRHLIKEKRETATLKCYPIPRHDTVYWYQQGPGQDPQFLISFYEKMQSDKGSIPDRFSAQQFSDYHSELNMSSLELGDSALYFCASSFRDRGPYEQYFGPGTRLTVT.

This clone was observed a single time. This chain links TRBV5-1 with TRBJ1-4, with TRBD1 matching 10 bases. The CDR3 has 16 amino acids. J gave up 2 bases and V 5 bases, and 6 bases lay outside the gene matches. CDR1 SGHRS and CDR2 YFSETQ come from the germline V gene. The CDR3 DNA is TGCGCCAGCAGTCGGGGACAGGGGACGACTAATGAAAAACTGTTTTTT. It encodes CASSRGQGTTNEKLFF.

The gene calls are TRBV10-3 and TRBJ1-1; D is possibly TRBD1 (5 bases). The CDR3 runs to 13 residues. V lost 8 bases to trimming and J lost 4 bases, with 14 bases between them. The V gene's germline CDR1 is ENHRY and CDR2 SYGVKD. The CDR3 DNA sequence: TGTGCCATCCAAACAGGAGCGGGCACTGAAGCTTTCTTT. The encoded protein is CAIQTGAGTEAFF.

The rearrangement joins TRBV2 to TRBJ2-7; TRBD2 aligns across 11 bases. The CDR3 extends over 12 amino acids. Germline lookup yields CDR1 SNHLY and CDR2 FYNNEI. Unmatched junction bases numbered 0, after V lost 6 bases and J lost 5 bases. The CDR3 spells CASRLAGDEQYF. CDR3 bases: TGTGCCAGCAGACTAGCGGGGGACGAGCAGTACTTC.

The V gene is TRBV5-1, the J gene TRBJ2-2; no firm D call. CDR3 size: 13 residues. V was clipped by 3 bases and J by 4 bases, with 7 bases between them. Per germline, CDR1 SGHRS and CDR2 YFSETQ. Written as DNA, the CDR3 is TGCGCCAGCAGCTCGCAGGTCACCGGGGAGCTGTTTTTT. This sequence encodes CASSSQVTGELFF.

The genes are TRBV14 and TRBJ2-1, with a possible D match to TRBD2 (6 bases). Trimming removed 6 bases from V and 0 bases from J, with 15 bases in between. Germline V gives CDR1 SGHDN, CDR2 FVKESK. CDR3 size: 16 residues. CDR3 bases: TGTGCCAGCAGTTTTCTTCGGGGGAGCTCCTACAATGAGCAGTTCTTC. As protein: CASSFLRGSSYNEQFF.

This chain uses TRBV19 with TRBJ1-2; TRBD1 might be the D (5 bases). Germline V gene sequence: CDR1 LNHDA, CDR2 SQIVND (reference sequence). The V and J ends lost 2 bases and 3 bases respectively, with 10 bases between them. The CDR3 runs 14 residues. The chain's CDR3 is CASSISPGDYGYTF. The DNA for the CDR3 is TGTGCCAGTAGTATATCGCCGGGGGACTATGGCTACACCTTC.

The chain combines TRBV29-1 with TRBJ2-2, with 7 bases lining up with TRBD1. Unmatched junction bases numbered 14, after V lost 8 bases and J lost 5 bases. The CDR3 extends over 15 amino acids. In germline, CDR1 is SQVTM, CDR2 ANQGSEA. Here the CDR3 DNA reads TGCAGCATTACAGGGTTACAGGGGACAACCGGGGAGCTGTTTTTT. Its protein is CSITGLQGTTGELFF.

The chain joins TRBV5-1 to TRBJ2-7; tentative D call: TRBD1 (6 bases). The CDR3 is made up of 14 amino acids. Trimming removed 4 bases from V and 1 base from J, with 12 bases in between. Germline-derived CDR1 and CDR2 are SGHRS and YFSETQ. The CDR3 protein is CASSIGDTSYEQYF. As DNA, the CDR3 is TGCGCCAGCAGCATAGGGGACACTTCCTACGAGCAGTACTTC.

This clone has a handful of counts. The chain recombines TRBV6-5 with TRBJ1-6; D gene uncertain. The CDR3 covers 15 residues. Germline values: CDR1 MNHEY, CDR2 SVGAGI. Trimming took 6 bases from V and 7 from J, leaving 16 bases between them. The CDR3 is CASSLSAGGNSPLHF. CDR3 DNA sequence: TGTGCCAGCAGCCTTAGCGCAGGTGGAAATTCACCCCTCCACTTT.

The V gene is TRBV5-1, the J gene TRBJ2-6; D perhaps matches TRBD1 (5 bases). CDR1 is SGHRS and CDR2 is YFSETQ in the germline V gene. V lost 0 bases and J 2 bases, leaving 9 bases between the germline ends. There are 16 residues in the CDR3. The CDR3 coding sequence is TGCGCCAGCAGCTTGGGTTTAGGGGCTGGGGCCAACGTCCTGACTTTC. It yields the protein CASSLGLGAGANVLTF.

The chain combines TRBV25-1 with TRBJ2-7; the D gene is possibly TRBD1 (6 bases). CDR3 length: 15 residues. Germline V gene data show CDR1 as MGHDK and CDR2 as SYGVNS. V lost 1 base and J lost 3, with 13 bases in between. The CDR3 spells CASSELGNRVYEQYF. The CDR3 coding sequence is TGTGCCAGCAGTGAATTAGGAAACAGGGTCTACGAGCAGTACTTC.

The gene calls are TRBV7-9 and TRBJ2-7; D unclear. In germline, CDR1 is SEHNR, CDR2 FQNEAQ (reference sequence). This CDR3 spans 16 amino acids. Trimming cost V 0 bases and J 1 base, with 13 bases left between them. CDR3 residues: CASSLALTKISYEQYF. The CDR3 DNA reads as TGTGCCAGCAGCTTAGCACTGACAAAAATATCCTACGAGCAGTACTTC.

DNA of the CDR3: TGTGCCAGCAGCCCGGGACGGGAGAACTATGGCTACACCTTC. It specifies CASSPGRENYGYTF. V usage is TRBV7-9 and J usage is TRBJ1-2, with a tentative D call TRBD1 (5 bases). The CDR3 sequence is 14 residues long. Germline loops: CDR1 SEHNR, CDR2 FQNEAQ (reference sequence). The V gene lost 5 bases and the J gene lost 2 bases, with 12 bases spanning the gap.

The chain couples TRBV30 to TRBJ1-2, with 11 nucleotides matching TRBD1. V lost 2 bases and J lost 4; bases outside the gene matches: 3. CDR1 and CDR2 (germline): GTSNPN, SVGIG (reference sequence). This CDR3 has 14 residues. CDR3 sequence: CAWSRDRGTYGYTF. In DNA, the CDR3 is TGTGCCTGGAGTCGGGACAGGGGGACCTATGGCTACACCTTC.